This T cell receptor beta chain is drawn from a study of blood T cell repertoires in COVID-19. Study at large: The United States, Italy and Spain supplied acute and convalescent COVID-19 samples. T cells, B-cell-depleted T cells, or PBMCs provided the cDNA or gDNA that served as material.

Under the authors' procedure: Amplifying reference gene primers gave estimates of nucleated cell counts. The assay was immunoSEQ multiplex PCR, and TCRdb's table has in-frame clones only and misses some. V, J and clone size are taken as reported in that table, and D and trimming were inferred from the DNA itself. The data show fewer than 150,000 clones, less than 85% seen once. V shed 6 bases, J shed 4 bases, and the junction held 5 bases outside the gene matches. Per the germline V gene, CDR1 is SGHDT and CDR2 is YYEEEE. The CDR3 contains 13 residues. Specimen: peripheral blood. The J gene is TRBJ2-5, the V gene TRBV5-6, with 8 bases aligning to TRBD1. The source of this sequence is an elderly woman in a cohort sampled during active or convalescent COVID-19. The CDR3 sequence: CASNWQGAETQYF. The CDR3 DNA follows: TGTGCCAGCAACTGGCAGGGGGCAGAGACCCAGTACTTC.